Following are 12 T cell receptor beta chains from one sample sequenced in a study of OX40 agonist ivuxolimab in advanced cancers. The repertoire was sequenced with immunoSEQ multiplex PCR; TCRdb's copy has only in-frame clones and lacks some. The table has 30,000 to 45,000 clones, 74% seen once. The sample was CD4+ or CD8+ T cells sorted from blood, taken in a trial of the OX40 agonist ivuxolimab. The source of these receptors is an adult with an advanced solid tumor such as melanoma, head and neck, liver or kidney cancer.

As DNA, the CDR3 is TGTGCCATCAGTGAGCGGGGCTCGCGGGACACCATATATTTT. This gives the protein CAISERGSRDTIYF. The V gene is TRBV10-3, the J gene TRBJ1-3; a possible D gene is TRBD1 (5 bases). This CDR3 comprises 14 residues. The germline CDR1 and CDR2 sequences are ENHRY and SYGVKD. V was shortened by 2 bases and J by 8 bases, with 13 bases between the two germline ends.

The rearrangement links TRBV9 to TRBJ1-2; D is unclear. Germline loops: CDR1 SGDLS, CDR2 YYNGEE. V lost 2 bases and J 5 bases, leaving 10 bases between the germline ends. The CDR3 sequence is 13 residues long. This CDR3 reads CASSVYSPYGYTF. In nucleotides, the CDR3 is TGTGCCAGCAGCGTGTACAGCCCTTATGGCTACACCTTC.

V usage is TRBV18 and J usage is TRBJ1-6; tentatively, D is TRBD1 (6 bases). The CDR3 totals 12 residues. V was clipped by 0 bases and J by 16 bases, with 10 bases between them. Germline CDR1 and CDR2: KGHSH and LQKENI. CDR3 in amino acids: CASSPPAGVLHF. The CDR3 DNA reads TGTGCCAGCTCACCACCGGCAGGGGTTCTCCACTTT.

The V and J genes are TRBV30 and TRBJ1-1, with D hard to call. V lost 0 bases, J lost 6 bases, and 5 bases lay in between. Germline V CDR1 and CDR2: GTSNPN, SVGIG (reference sequence). CDR3 length: 11 residues. The chain's CDR3 is CAWSVLAEAFF. The CDR3 DNA follows: TGTGCCTGGAGTGTACTGGCTGAAGCTTTCTTT.

The CDR3 DNA reads as TGTGCCAGCATTCTAGCGGGAGATACGCAGTATTTT. It encodes CASILAGDTQYF. V is TRBV2 and J is TRBJ2-3; 8 bases are a match to TRBD2. This CDR3 is built from 12 residues. Germline CDR1 reads SNHLY; CDR2 reads FYNNEI. The V gene end was trimmed by 7 bases and the J gene end by 5 bases; junction bases not matched to a gene: 2.

This clone has a single count. The gene calls are TRBV19 and TRBJ2-1, with 12 bases aligning to TRBD2. Germline CDR1 is LNHDA and CDR2 is SQIVND (reference sequence). The J segment lost 5 bases and the V segment lost 4 bases, leaving 6 bases of the junction unmatched. The CDR3 has 16 amino acids. This CDR3 reads CASSTLAGGLNNEQFF. The CDR3 DNA reads TGTGCCAGTAGTACCCTAGCGGGGGGGTTAAACAATGAGCAGTTCTTC. The entire variable domain, with the rest obtained from reference TRBV19 and TRBJ2-1, is as follows: DGGITQSPKYLFRKEGQNVTLSCEQNLNHDAMYWYRQDPGQGLRLIYYSQIVNDFQKGDIAEGYSVSREKKESFPLTVTSAQKNPTAFYLCASSTLAGGLNNEQFFGPGTRLTVL.

V usage is TRBV6-5 and J usage is TRBJ1-5; D unclear. CDR1 is MNHEY and CDR2 is SVGAGI in the germline V gene. The CDR3 is 14 residues long. The V end lost 5 bases, the J end lost 2 bases, and 10 bases lay between the germline ends. CDR3 amino acids: CASSTREGNQPQHF. CDR3 in DNA: TGTGCCAGCAGTACAAGGGAAGGCAATCAGCCCCAGCATTTT.

The chain links TRBV11-3 to TRBJ2-2; D gene unclear. The CDR3 is made up of 16 amino acids. Looked up from germline, CDR1 is SGHNT and CDR2 is YENEEA. The V end lost 2 bases, the J end lost 0 bases, and 10 bases lay between the germline ends. The CDR3 region has the DNA TGTGCCAGCAGCTTACAAGGAACTGCGAACACCGGGGAGCTGTTTTTT. It is translated as CASSLQGTANTGELFF.

J is TRBJ1-5 and V is TRBV7-9, with D possibly being TRBD1 (6 bases). The germline V gene encodes CDR1 SEHNR and CDR2 FQNEAQ (reference sequence). V lost 5 bases and J lost 5, with 13 bases in between. CDR3 size: 14 residues. The CDR3 coding sequence is TGTGCCAGCAGCGTAGGGGGGGAACATCAGCCCCAGCATTTT. Translated: CASSVGGEHQPQHF.

This clone was seen a single time. J is TRBJ1-2 and V is TRBV5-1; D perhaps matches TRBD1 (6 bases). This CDR3 has 14 amino acids. Trimming took off 5 bases at V and 7 bases at J, with 18 bases between the two ends. Germline V gives CDR1 SGHRS, CDR2 YFSETQ. CDR3 protein: CASSLTGFRSGYTF. The DNA for the CDR3 is TGCGCCAGCAGTCTCACAGGGTTTCGAAGTGGCTACACCTTC.

This clone was counted between two and nine times. The V and J genes are TRBV6-7 and TRBJ1-3, with TRBD1 identical over 7 bases. TRBV6-7 is an open reading frame whose function is uncertain. The junction had 6 bases not matched to a gene; V was cut back by 0 bases and J by 4 bases. This CDR3 is 16 amino acids long. This chain's CDR3 is CASSYSDRDSGNTIYF. CDR3 DNA sequence: TGTGCCAGCAGTTACTCGGACCGGGACAGCGGAAACACCATATATTTT.

V usage is TRBV7-2 and J usage is TRBJ2-3, with 11 nucleotides matching TRBD2. The CDR3 is made up of 15 amino acids. In germline, CDR1 is SGHTA, CDR2 FQGNSA. Trimming at V came to 3 bases and at J to 4 bases, leaving 3 bases not matched to a gene. The CDR3 sequence: CASSLTSGVPDTQYF. CDR3 nucleotide sequence: TGTGCCAGCAGCTTGACTAGCGGGGTACCAGATACGCAGTATTTT. Using reference TRBV7-2 and TRBJ2-3 for the parts outside the CDR3, the full variable domain is GAGVSQSPSNKVTEKGKDVELRCDPISGHTALYWYRQSLGQGLEFLIYFQGNSAPDKSGLPSDRFSAERTGGSVSTLTIQRTQQEDSAVYLCASSLTSGVPDTQYFGPGTRLTVL.